The next 10 T cell receptor beta chains were all read from a single sample in a study of blood T cell repertoires in COVID-19. Some clones are missing from TCRdb's copy, which holds only in-frame ones; the method was immunoSEQ multiplex PCR. The table lists 150,000 to 180,000 clones, 80% to 90% of them singletons, with more than 7.5% in the top ten. The sample consisted of peripheral blood. The source of these receptors is a woman in her 50s with acute or convalescent COVID-19.

The chain recombines TRBV29-1 with TRBJ1-1; tentative D call: TRBD1 (6 bases). This CDR3 has 12 residues. Trimming left V 3 bases short and J 12 bases short, with 17 bases between. Germline loops: CDR1 SQVTM, CDR2 ANQGSEA. In DNA form, the CDR3 reads TGCAGCGTTGACGAGGGGGTAAGTTCGACTTTCTTT. Translated: CSVDEGVSSTFF.

This chain uses TRBV19 with TRBJ2-5, with D possibly TRBD1 on 5 matching bases. This CDR3 spans 14 amino acids. From germline, CDR1 is LNHDA and CDR2 SQIVND (reference sequence). The V gene lost 2 bases and the J gene lost 5 bases, with 12 bases spanning the gap. CDR3: CASSIIGEAETQYF. CDR3 bases: TGTGCCAGTAGTATAATAGGGGAAGCGGAGACCCAGTACTTC.

The chain employs TRBV5-6 and TRBJ1-2, with 9 bases fitting TRBD1. With 5 bases clipped from V and 10 bases from J, the junction kept 6 bases outside the gene matches. Germline CDR1 is SGHDT and CDR2 is YYEEEE. This CDR3 contains 12 residues. The CDR3 DNA reads TGTGCCAGCAGATGGGGGACAGGGTACTACACCTTC. Its protein product is CASRWGTGYYTF.

This chain's CDR3 is CASSVEAGIDTQYF. The CDR3 DNA follows: TGTGCCAGCAGCGTAGAGGCAGGCATCGATACGCAGTATTTT. The V and J genes are TRBV9 and TRBJ2-3; D unclear. The CDR3 spans 14 residues. CDR1 and CDR2 from the germline V gene are SGDLS and YYNGEE. Trimming shortened V by 0 bases and J by 6 bases, and 11 bases separated the two germline ends.

The V and J genes are TRBV12-3 or TRBV12-4 and TRBJ1-2; D ambiguous. This CDR3 contains 11 residues. The V end lost 6 bases, the J end lost 2 bases, and 4 bases lay between the germline ends. The CDR3 DNA reads as TGTGCCAGCAGCCCAAACTATGGCTACACCTTC. Amino acids: CASSPNYGYTF.

The chain couples TRBV18 to TRBJ1-2; TRBD1 agrees at 10 bases. Germline loops: CDR1 KGHSH, CDR2 LQKENI. The CDR3 loop spans 15 amino acids. Losses at the gene ends were 3 bases for V and 4 bases for J; bases not matched to a gene: 5. The DNA for the CDR3 is TGTGCCAGCTCACCGGGGACAGGGGATTTCTATGGCTACACCTTC. The encoded protein is CASSPGTGDFYGYTF.

Written as DNA, the CDR3 is TGTGCCAGCAGCCAAGGGACAGGGCCATATGGCTACACCTTC. It translates to CASSQGTGPYGYTF. The gene calls are TRBV3-1 (or the pseudogene TRBV3-2) and TRBJ1-2; 8 bases line up with TRBD1. This CDR3 region has 14 residues. CDR1 LGHDT and CDR2 YNNKEL come from the germline V gene (reference sequence). The trim removed 1 base at V and 5 bases at J, leaving 3 bases unmatched.

The rearrangement uses TRBV14 and TRBJ2-1; unclear D gene. Trimming stripped 0 bases from V and 4 bases from J, with 7 bases between. Germline CDR1 SGHDN, CDR2 FVKESK. CDR3 size: 14 residues. DNA for the CDR3: TGTGCCAGCAGCCAAGATATTGTTTACAATGAGCAGTTCTTC. Translating it yields CASSQDIVYNEQFF.

In nucleotides, the CDR3 is TGTGCCAGCAGCCCTGGACGGGTTTGGAGGGAGACCCAGTACTTC. This gives the protein CASSPGRVWRETQYF. This chain links TRBV7-7 with TRBJ2-5; possibly TRBD2 for D (5 bases). Germline values: CDR1 SSHAT, CDR2 FNYEAQ (reference sequence). The V end lost 5 bases, the J end lost 5 bases, and 18 bases lay between the germline ends. There are 15 residues in the CDR3.

This clone has only a few counts. The chain recombines TRBV27 with TRBJ1-5; no firm D call. Germline CDR1 and CDR2: MNHEY and SMNVEV (reference sequence). The CDR3 contains 15 residues. V was clipped by 7 bases and J by 1 base, with 14 bases between them. In nucleotides, the CDR3 is TGTGCCAGCAAGATAGACGGGAGGAGCAATCAGCCCCAGCATTTT. This sequence encodes CASKIDGRSNQPQHF.